This TCR beta chain stems from a study of T cell responses to AZD1222 COVID-19 vaccine. Germline-derived CDR1 and CDR2 are KGHSH and LQKENI. The CDR3 totals 15 residues. Trimming cost V 3 bases and J 6 bases; bases outside gene matches: 6. Produced via immunoSEQ multiplex PCR; TCRdb's table is partial and in-frame only. This sample carries under 150,000 clones, with 2.2% going to the ten biggest clones. The TCR comes from an adult in good health. Material for sequencing was peripheral blood. The rearrangement joins TRBV18 to TRBJ2-2, with 8 nucleotides matching TRBD1. This CDR3 is CASSPSDRDPGELFF. CDR3 sequence (DNA): TGTGCCAGCTCACCCTCGGACAGGGACCCCGGGGAGCTGTTTTTT. Full variable domain (missing parts from reference TRBV18 and TRBJ2-2): NAGVMQNPRHLVRRRGQEARLRCSPMKGHSHVYWYRQLPEEGLKFMVYLQKENIIDESGMPKERFSAEFPKEGPSILRIQQVVRGDSAAYFCASSPSDRDPGELFFGEGSRLTVL.